The clone carrying this TCR beta chain was seen at least ten times. The CDR3 has 13 amino acids. V lost 2 bases and J lost 6, with 14 bases in between. Germline-derived CDR1 and CDR2 are GTSNPN and SVGIG (reference sequence). The CDR3 regions of TCR beta were amplified from RNA transcripts. Primed by the HTBI set, a first-round RT-PCR was run on the TCR CDR3. TCRdb re-called the multiplex PCR reads through MiXCR, storing one row per CDR3 protein. The repertoire holds approximately 600,000 distinct CDR3 sequences, with around 14% as singletons. The entry originates in a study of T cells in Graves' hyperthyroidism and ophthalmopathy.

The J gene is TRBJ2-7, the V gene TRBV30; maybe TRBD1 (5 bases). Sample: blood. The receptor's source is a woman in her thirties with Graves' hyperthyroidism that later progressed to Graves' ophthalmopathy. The CDR3 nucleotides read TGTGCCTGGAGTCGGCAGGGTGGTGGCGAGCAGTACTTC. Translating gives CAWSRQGGGEQYF.